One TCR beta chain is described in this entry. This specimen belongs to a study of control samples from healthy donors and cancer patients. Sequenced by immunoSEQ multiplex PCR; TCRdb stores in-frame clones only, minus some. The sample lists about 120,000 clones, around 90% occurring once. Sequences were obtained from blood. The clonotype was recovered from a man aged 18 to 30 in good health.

This CDR3 reads CASSSRRTAGGTYNEQFF. The CDR3 nucleotides read TGTGCCAGCAGCTCCCGGCGGACAGCGGGGGGGACCTACAATGAGCAGTTCTTC. This sequence joins TRBV7-9 and TRBJ2-1, with TRBD2 matching 10 bases. Germline assignment: CDR1 SEHNR and CDR2 FQNEAQ (reference sequence). This CDR3 is built from 18 residues. V shed 4 bases and J 2 bases; nucleotides not matched to a gene: 11.